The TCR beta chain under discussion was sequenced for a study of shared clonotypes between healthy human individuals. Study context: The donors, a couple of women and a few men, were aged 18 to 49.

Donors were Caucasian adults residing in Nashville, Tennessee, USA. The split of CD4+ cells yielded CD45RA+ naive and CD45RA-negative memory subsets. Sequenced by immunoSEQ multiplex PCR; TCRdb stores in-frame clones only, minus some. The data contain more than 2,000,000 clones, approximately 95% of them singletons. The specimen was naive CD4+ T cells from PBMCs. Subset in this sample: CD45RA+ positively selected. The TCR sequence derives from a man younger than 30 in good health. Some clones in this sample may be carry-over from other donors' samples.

CDR3 nucleotides: TGTGCCAGCAGCTTAACTGGTACATACGAGCAGTACTTC. This translates into CASSLTGTYEQYF. V usage is TRBV13 and J usage is TRBJ2-7, with no clear D. This CDR3 is 13 amino acids long. Germline CDR1 is PRHDT and CDR2 is FYEKMQ (reference sequence). Trimming cost V 2 bases and J 4 bases, with 9 bases left between them.